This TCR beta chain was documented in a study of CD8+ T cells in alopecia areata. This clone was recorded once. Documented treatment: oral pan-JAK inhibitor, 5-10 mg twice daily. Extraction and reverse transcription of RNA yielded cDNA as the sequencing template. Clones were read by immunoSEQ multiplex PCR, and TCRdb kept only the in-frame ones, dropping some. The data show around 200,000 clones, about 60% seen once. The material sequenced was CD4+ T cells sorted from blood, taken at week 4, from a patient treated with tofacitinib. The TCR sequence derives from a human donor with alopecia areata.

The CDR3 bases are TGTGCCACCAGCAGAGATCCAGGGGCTAACTATGGCTACACCTTC. Residues: CATSRDPGANYGYTF. The chain employs TRBV15 and TRBJ1-2; D is perhaps TRBD1 (6 bases). V lost 0 bases and J 0 bases, leaving 8 bases between the germline ends. Germline lookup yields CDR1 LNHNV and CDR2 YYDKDF (reference sequence). CDR3 length equals 15 residues.